Below are 22 T cell receptor beta chains sequenced from a single sample in a study of blood T cell repertoires in COVID-19. Here immunoSEQ multiplex PCR was the method, and the copy in TCRdb shows in-frame clones only, minus some. Of 180,000 or so clones detected, more than 80% appear once; the ten largest clones hold under 9.5%. Sequencing input: peripheral blood. The source of these receptors is a woman aged 60-70 years with acute or convalescent COVID-19.

The chain is built from TRBV6-5 and TRBJ2-2, with no clear D. Germline assignment: CDR1 MNHEY and CDR2 SVGAGI. The V and J ends lost 9 bases and 5 bases respectively, with 10 bases between them. CDR3 length: 12 amino acids. In DNA form, the CDR3 reads TGTGCCAGTCGCTATCCGACCGGGGAGCTGTTTTTT. Its translation is CASRYPTGELFF.

The chain carries TRBV21-1 and TRBJ2-7; the tabulated D call, TRBD1, remains unverified against the DNA. TRBV21-1 is recorded as a pseudogene. The CDR3 has 15 residues. The CDR3 spells CASSKVGPGFGEQYV. DNA for the CDR3: TGTGCCAGCAGCAAAGTGGGGCCAGGGTTTGGCGAGCAGTACGTC.

CDR3 sequence (DNA): TGTGCCAGCTCACCTCCTAACAGGTGGAAGTATGGCTACACCTTC. Its translation is CASSPPNRWKYGYTF. This chain links TRBV18 with TRBJ1-2; TRBD1 might be the D (5 bases). The V gene's germline CDR1 is KGHSH and CDR2 LQKENI. The V and J ends lost 3 bases and 5 bases respectively, with 16 bases between them. The CDR3 consists of 15 residues.

The chain joins TRBV2 to TRBJ2-3; D is perhaps TRBD2 (6 bases). Germline V gives CDR1 SNHLY, CDR2 FYNNEI. The CDR3 loop spans 17 amino acids. V lost 2 bases and J 4 bases, leaving 19 bases between the germline ends. The CDR3 loop reads CASSEKLGPGAPDTQYF. The CDR3 DNA sequence: TGTGCCAGCAGTGAAAAATTAGGGCCGGGAGCCCCAGATACGCAGTATTTT.

The V call is TRBV25-1, the J call TRBJ1-2; no definite D call. With 1 base removed from V and 8 bases from J, the gap between germline ends came to 11 bases. The CDR3 contains 13 residues. Germline-derived CDR1 and CDR2 are MGHDK and SYGVNS. The CDR3 DNA sequence: TGTGCCAGCAGTGAATCTGGGGAGGGAGGCTACACCTTC. Protein product: CASSESGEGGYTF.

The chain carries TRBV5-1 and TRBJ2-4; weak D call: TRBD2 (7 bases). Germline V gene lookup returns CDR1 SGHRS and CDR2 YFSETQ. This CDR3 comprises 15 residues. Trimming took 4 bases from V and 0 from J, leaving 11 bases between them. In DNA, the CDR3 is TGCGCCAGCAGCCCCGGGGGGCTAGCCAAAAACATTCAGTACTTC. Translated, it gives CASSPGGLAKNIQYF.

The genes are TRBV6-5 and TRBJ2-5; 7 nucleotides match TRBD2. Trimming took 3 bases from V and 4 from J; bases not matched to a gene: 2. Germline V gene sequence: CDR1 MNHEY, CDR2 SVGAGI. This CDR3 is built from 13 residues. CDR3: CASSYGGGETQYF. The CDR3 DNA sequence: TGTGCCAGCAGTTATGGGGGGGGAGAGACCCAGTACTTC.

The chain couples TRBV27 to TRBJ2-5, with D possibly TRBD1 on 6 matching bases. Per germline, CDR1 MNHEY and CDR2 SMNVEV (reference sequence). V lost 0 bases and J lost 1, with 18 bases in between. This CDR3 is built from 18 residues. CDR3 sequence (DNA): TGTGCCAGCAGTTTATCCCTAAACAGGGTATACCTCCAAGAGACCCAGTACTTC. Its protein product is CASSLSLNRVYLQETQYF.

This chain connects TRBV3-1 (or the pseudogene TRBV3-2) to TRBJ1-2; D is uncertain. Germline CDR1 reads LGHDT; CDR2 reads YNNKEL (reference sequence). The CDR3 spans 13 residues. The germline V and J ends were trimmed by 4 bases and 8 bases, with 14 bases remaining between them. CDR3: CASSPGLDRGYTF. For the CDR3, the DNA is TGTGCCAGCAGCCCCGGACTCGACCGAGGCTACACCTTC.

The V and J genes are TRBV24-1 and TRBJ2-2; 10 bases fit TRBD1. The CDR3 sequence is 14 residues long. V was clipped by 9 bases and J by 6 bases; unmatched bases: 6. CDR1 is KGHDR, CDR2 SFDVKD, per germline. The CDR3 reads CATQGQGGSGELFF. The CDR3 nucleotides are TGTGCCACCCAAGGACAGGGGGGGTCCGGGGAGCTGTTTTTT.

The rearrangement links TRBV2 to TRBJ1-6; D may be TRBD1 (6 bases). CDR3 length equals 14 residues. Trimming cost V 5 bases and J 11 bases, with 16 bases left between them. Germline CDR1 is SNHLY and CDR2 is FYNNEI. The CDR3 DNA is TGTGCCAGCAGTAATGACAGGCAACCGGCACCCCTCCACTTT. It specifies CASSNDRQPAPLHF.

The genes are TRBV30 and TRBJ1-2; 8 bases are a match to TRBD1. This CDR3 is built from 14 residues. CDR1 and CDR2 (germline): GTSNPN, SVGIG (reference sequence). V gave up 2 bases and J gave up 8 bases; unmatched junction bases: 10. The CDR3 sequence is CAWSRDRTPRGYTF. The CDR3 DNA is TGTGCCTGGAGTCGGGACAGGACCCCTCGGGGCTACACCTTC.

This clone came up a few times. The chain has TRBV9 and TRBJ2-2; weak D call: TRBD1 (6 bases). The V gene's germline CDR1 is SGDLS and CDR2 YYNGEE. Trimming shortened V by 0 bases and J by 5 bases, and 11 bases separated the two germline ends. The CDR3 is 15 residues long. The CDR3 DNA reads as TGTGCCAGCAGCGTAGGCCAGGGGACGACCGGGGAGCTGTTTTTT. This codes for CASSVGQGTTGELFF.

V usage is TRBV5-4 and J usage is TRBJ2-7; 7 bases match TRBD2. The junction had 4 bases not matched to a gene; V was cut back by 0 bases and J by 4 bases. CDR3 length equals 14 residues. CDR1 and CDR2 from the germline V gene are SGHNT and YYREEE (reference sequence). CDR3 sequence reads: CASSLGAGTYEQYF. Here the CDR3 DNA reads TGTGCCAGCAGCTTGGGAGCGGGAACGTACGAGCAGTACTTC.

The J gene is TRBJ2-1, the V gene TRBV20-1; possibly TRBD2 for D (5 bases). The CDR3 loop spans 10 amino acids. Germline V gene sequence: CDR1 DFQATT, CDR2 SNEGSKA (reference sequence). Trimming shortened V by 3 bases and J by 10 bases, and 7 bases separated the two germline ends. In DNA form, the CDR3 reads TGCAGTGCTAGCTTAGCGGAGCAGTTCTTC. It specifies CSASLAEQFF.

The genes are TRBV25-1 and TRBJ1-2; tentatively, D is TRBD1 (5 bases). Germline V gene data show CDR1 as MGHDK and CDR2 as SYGVNS. The CDR3 runs 13 residues. Trimming cost V 8 bases and J 7 bases, with 17 bases left between them. The CDR3 DNA reads as TGTGCCAGCGGACATGATGGGGCTGGTGGCTACACCTTC. Translating gives CASGHDGAGGYTF.

The rearrangement links TRBV9 to TRBJ2-1; 9 bases are a match to TRBD2. The CDR3 runs to 15 residues. Trimming took 3 bases from V and 4 from J; bases not matched to a gene: 5. The germline CDR1 and CDR2 sequences are SGDLS and YYNGEE. The CDR3 loop is CASSDPSGNYNEQFF. The DNA of the CDR3 is TGTGCCAGCAGCGACCCTAGCGGGAATTACAATGAGCAGTTCTTC.

V usage is TRBV5-1 and J usage is TRBJ2-7; the match to TRBD1 covers 8 bases. Trimming at V came to 2 bases and at J to 2 bases, leaving 6 bases not matched to a gene. The CDR3 runs 15 residues. Germline lookup yields CDR1 SGHRS and CDR2 YFSETQ. This chain's CDR3 is CASSFLQGAPYEQYF. For the CDR3, the DNA is TGCGCCAGCAGCTTTCTGCAGGGGGCCCCCTACGAGCAGTACTTC.

The rearrangement joins TRBV7-2 to TRBJ2-5, with 12 bases that match TRBD2. CDR1 and CDR2 from the germline V gene are SGHTA and FQGNSA. The CDR3 is 18 residues long. V was pared by 3 bases and J by 1 base, with 9 bases of the junction left unmatched. The CDR3 region is CASSLAPRLAGAQETQYF. CDR3 sequence (DNA): TGTGCCAGCAGCTTGGCCCCCAGACTAGCGGGGGCCCAAGAGACCCAGTACTTC.

A single count supports this clone. The CDR3 sequence: CASSMGGQGFYEQYV. Written as DNA, the CDR3 is TGTGCCAGCAGCATGGGGGGGCAGGGATTCTACGAGCAGTACGTC. The rearrangement links TRBV7-6 to TRBJ2-7, with D maybe TRBD2 (7 bases). Germline V gives CDR1 SGHVS, CDR2 FNYEAQ. This CDR3 is 15 amino acids long. V was cut by 5 bases and J by 3 bases, with 17 bases left in between.

The rearrangement links TRBV28 to TRBJ1-1; 9 bases line up with TRBD1. The CDR3 consists of 15 residues. Trimming at V came to 2 bases and at J to 2 bases, leaving 3 bases not matched to a gene. Germline CDR1 and CDR2: MDHEN and SYDVKM. CDR3 nucleotides: TGTGCCAGCAGTTTAACAGGGGGCGGTAACACTGAAGCTTTCTTT. It encodes CASSLTGGGNTEAFF.

The chain recombines TRBV28 with TRBJ1-5; no reliable D call. V was shortened by 1 base and J by 6 bases, with 13 bases between the two germline ends. The CDR3 sequence is 15 residues long. Germline-derived CDR1 and CDR2 are MDHEN and SYDVKM. This CDR3 is CASSLSGRLGQPQHF. CDR3 coding DNA: TGTGCCAGCAGTTTATCGGGGAGGCTGGGTCAGCCCCAGCATTTT.